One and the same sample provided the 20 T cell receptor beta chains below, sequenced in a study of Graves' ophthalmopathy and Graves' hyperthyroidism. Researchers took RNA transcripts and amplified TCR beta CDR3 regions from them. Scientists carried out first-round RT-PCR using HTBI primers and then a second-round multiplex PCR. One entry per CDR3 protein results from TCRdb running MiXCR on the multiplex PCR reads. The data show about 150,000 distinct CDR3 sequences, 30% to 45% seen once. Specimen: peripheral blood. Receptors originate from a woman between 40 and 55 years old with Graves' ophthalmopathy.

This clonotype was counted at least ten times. The CDR3 DNA sequence: TGTGCCAGCAGCTTAGGTTGGGGGCCCATGAACACTGAAGCTTTCTTT. Residues: CASSLGWGPMNTEAFF. V is TRBV11-3 and J is TRBJ1-1; D is perhaps TRBD1 (6 bases). The V end lost 1 base, the J end lost 0 bases, and 12 bases lay between the germline ends. Germline loops: CDR1 SGHNT, CDR2 YENEEA. This CDR3 is built from 16 residues.

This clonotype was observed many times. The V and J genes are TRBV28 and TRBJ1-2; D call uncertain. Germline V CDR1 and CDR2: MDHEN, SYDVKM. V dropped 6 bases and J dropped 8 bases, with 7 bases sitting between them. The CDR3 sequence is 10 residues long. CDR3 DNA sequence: TGTGCCAGCAGCCGGGTGGGCTACACCTTC. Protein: CASSRVGYTF.

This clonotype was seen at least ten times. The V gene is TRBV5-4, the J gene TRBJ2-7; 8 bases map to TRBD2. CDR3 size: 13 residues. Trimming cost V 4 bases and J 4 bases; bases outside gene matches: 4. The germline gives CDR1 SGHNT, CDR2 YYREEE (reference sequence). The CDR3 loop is CASSPGLAYEQYF. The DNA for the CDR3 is TGTGCCAGCAGCCCAGGACTAGCTTACGAGCAGTACTTC.

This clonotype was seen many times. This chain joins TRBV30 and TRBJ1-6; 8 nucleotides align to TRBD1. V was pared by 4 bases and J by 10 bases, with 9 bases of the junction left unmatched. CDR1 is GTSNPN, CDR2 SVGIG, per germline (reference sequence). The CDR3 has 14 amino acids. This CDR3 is CAWNEGQGGSPLHF. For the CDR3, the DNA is TGTGCCTGGAACGAAGGACAGGGAGGATCACCCCTCCACTTT. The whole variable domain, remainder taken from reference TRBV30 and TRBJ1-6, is SQTIHQWPATLVQPVGSPLSLECTVEGTSNPNLYWYRQAAGRGLQLLFYSVGIGQISSEVPQNLSASRPQDRQFILSSKKLLLSDSGFYLCAWNEGQGGSPLHFGNGTRLTVT.

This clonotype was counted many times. The CDR3 coding sequence is TGTGCCAGCAGCTTAATGTCGACAGGGGGCACTGAAGCTTTCTTT. It codes for CASSLMSTGGTEAFF. The V call is TRBV7-2, the J call TRBJ1-1; 9 bases map to TRBD1. J lost 4 bases, V lost 2 bases, and 5 bases had no gene match. Germline loops: CDR1 SGHTA, CDR2 FQGNSA. The CDR3 consists of 15 residues. Combining the CDR3 with reference TRBV7-2 and TRBJ1-1 gives the whole variable domain GAGVSQSPSNKVTEKGKDVELRCDPISGHTALYWYRQSLGQGLEFLIYFQGNSAPDKSGLPSDRFSAERTGGSVSTLTIQRTQQEDSAVYLCASSLMSTGGTEAFFGQGTRLTVV.

CDR3 region: CASSQDRIRRGTNVLTF. In nucleotides, the CDR3 is TGCGCCAGCAGCCAAGATCGGATTCGAAGGGGGACCAACGTCCTGACTTTC. The V gene is TRBV4-1, the J gene TRBJ2-6, with a weak D call TRBD1 (6 bases). Trimming cost V 0 bases and J 8 bases, with 17 bases left between them. The CDR3 sequence is 17 residues long. Germline CDR1 reads MGHRA; CDR2 reads YSYEKL.

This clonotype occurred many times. CDR3 loop: CASEDRAGSSYEQYF. The CDR3 coding sequence is TGTGCCAGCGAGGATCGGGCGGGGAGCTCCTACGAGCAGTACTTC. The rearrangement joins TRBV6-2 or TRBV6-3 to TRBJ2-7; possibly TRBD2 for D (6 bases). Per germline, CDR1 MNHEY and CDR2 SVGEGT. This CDR3 has 15 amino acids. Deletions cut 8 bases from V and 0 bases from J, with 17 bases between.

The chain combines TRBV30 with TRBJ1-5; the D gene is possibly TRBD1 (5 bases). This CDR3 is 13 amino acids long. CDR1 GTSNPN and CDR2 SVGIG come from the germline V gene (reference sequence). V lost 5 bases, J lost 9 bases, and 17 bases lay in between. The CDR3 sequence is CAWAGSVGGPQHF. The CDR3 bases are TGTGCCTGGGCAGGCTCCGTCGGGGGGCCCCAGCATTTT.

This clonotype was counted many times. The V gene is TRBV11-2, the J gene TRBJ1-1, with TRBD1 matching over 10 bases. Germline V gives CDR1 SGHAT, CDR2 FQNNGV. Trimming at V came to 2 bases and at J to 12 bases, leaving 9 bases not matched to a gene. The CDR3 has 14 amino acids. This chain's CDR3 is CASSLYRDRGQTFF. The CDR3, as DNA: TGTGCCAGCAGCTTATACCGGGACAGGGGCCAAACTTTCTTT.

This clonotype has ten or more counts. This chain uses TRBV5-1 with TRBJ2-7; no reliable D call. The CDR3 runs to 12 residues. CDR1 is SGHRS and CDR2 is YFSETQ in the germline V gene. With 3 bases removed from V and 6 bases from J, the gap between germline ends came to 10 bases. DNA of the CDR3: TGCGCCAGCAGCTCCGGATTAGGCGAGCAGTACTTC. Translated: CASSSGLGEQYF.

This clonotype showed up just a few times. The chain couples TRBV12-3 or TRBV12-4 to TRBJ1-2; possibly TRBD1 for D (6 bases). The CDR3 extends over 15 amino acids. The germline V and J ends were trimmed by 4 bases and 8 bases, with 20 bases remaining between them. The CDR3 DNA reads TGTGCCAGCAGTTCCTCCAGGGGACGTCAGAGGGGCTACACCTTC. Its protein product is CASSSSRGRQRGYTF.

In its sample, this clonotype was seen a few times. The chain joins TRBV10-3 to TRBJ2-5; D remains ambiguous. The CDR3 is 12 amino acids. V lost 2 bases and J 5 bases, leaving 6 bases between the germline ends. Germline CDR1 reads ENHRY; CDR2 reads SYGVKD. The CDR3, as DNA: TGTGCCATCAGTGAGCCTAGGGAGACCCAGTACTTC. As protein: CAISEPRETQYF.

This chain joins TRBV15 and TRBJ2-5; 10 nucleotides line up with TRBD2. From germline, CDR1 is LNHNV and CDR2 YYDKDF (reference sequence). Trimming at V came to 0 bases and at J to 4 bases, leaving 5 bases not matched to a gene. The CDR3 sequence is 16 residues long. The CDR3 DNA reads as TGTGCCACCAGCAGAGATCGCCTAGCGGGAGTAGAGACCCAGTACTTC. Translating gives CATSRDRLAGVETQYF.

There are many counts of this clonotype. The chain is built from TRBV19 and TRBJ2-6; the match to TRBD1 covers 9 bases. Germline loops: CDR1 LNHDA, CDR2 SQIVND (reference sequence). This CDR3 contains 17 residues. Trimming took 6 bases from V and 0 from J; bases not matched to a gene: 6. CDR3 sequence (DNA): TGTGCCAGTAGCTCAGGGACAGGGATCTCTGGGGCCAACGTCCTGACTTTC. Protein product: CASSSGTGISGANVLTF.

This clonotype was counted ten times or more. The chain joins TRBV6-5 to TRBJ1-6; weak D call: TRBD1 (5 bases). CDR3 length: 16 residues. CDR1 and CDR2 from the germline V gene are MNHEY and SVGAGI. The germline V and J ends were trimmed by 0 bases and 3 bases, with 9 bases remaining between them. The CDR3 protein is CASSYSDTHYNSPLHF. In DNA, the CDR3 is TGTGCCAGCAGTTACTCGGACACCCACTATAATTCACCCCTCCACTTT.

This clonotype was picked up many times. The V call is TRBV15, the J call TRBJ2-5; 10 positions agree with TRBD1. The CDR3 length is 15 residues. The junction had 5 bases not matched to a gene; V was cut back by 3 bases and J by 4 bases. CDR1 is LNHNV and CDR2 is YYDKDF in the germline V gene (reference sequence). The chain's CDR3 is CATSSSDRGRETQYF. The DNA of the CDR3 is TGTGCCACCAGCAGTTCTGACAGGGGGCGAGAGACCCAGTACTTC. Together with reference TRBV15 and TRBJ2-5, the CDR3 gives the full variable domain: DAMVIQNPRYQVTQFGKPVTLSCSQTLNHNVMYWYQQKSSQAPKLLFHYYDKDFNNEADTPDNFQSRRPNTSFCFLDIRSPGLGDTAMYLCATSSSDRGRETQYFGPGTRLLVL.

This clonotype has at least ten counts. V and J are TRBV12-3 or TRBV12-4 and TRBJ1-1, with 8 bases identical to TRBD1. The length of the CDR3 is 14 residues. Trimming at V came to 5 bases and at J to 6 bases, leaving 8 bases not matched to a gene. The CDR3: CASSQTGGSPEAFF. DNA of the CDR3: TGTGCCAGCAGTCAAACAGGGGGTTCACCTGAAGCTTTCTTT.

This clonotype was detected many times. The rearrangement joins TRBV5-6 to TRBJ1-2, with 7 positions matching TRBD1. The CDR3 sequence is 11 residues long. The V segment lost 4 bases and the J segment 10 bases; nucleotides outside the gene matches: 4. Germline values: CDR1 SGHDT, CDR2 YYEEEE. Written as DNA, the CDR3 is TGTGCCAGCAGCCAAGGACAGGTCTACACCTTC. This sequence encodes CASSQGQVYTF.

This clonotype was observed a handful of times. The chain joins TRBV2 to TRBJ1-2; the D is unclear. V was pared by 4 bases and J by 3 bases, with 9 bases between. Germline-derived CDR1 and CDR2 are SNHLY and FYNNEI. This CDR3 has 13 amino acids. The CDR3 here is CASSGQSHYGYTF. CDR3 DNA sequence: TGTGCCAGCAGTGGGCAGTCACACTATGGCTACACCTTC.

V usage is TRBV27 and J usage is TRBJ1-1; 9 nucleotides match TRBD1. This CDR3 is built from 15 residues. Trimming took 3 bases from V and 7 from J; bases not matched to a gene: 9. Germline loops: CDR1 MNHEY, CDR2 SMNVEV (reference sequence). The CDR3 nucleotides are TGTGCCAGCAGTTTGGGACAGGGAAGTCGTCGTGAAGCTTTCTTT. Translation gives CASSLGQGSRREAFF.